This record covers a single TCR beta chain. The sample originates from a study of blood T cell repertoires in COVID-19. The overall study: COVID-19 samples collected from the United States, Italy and Spain covered acute and convalescent phases. T cells, B-cell-depleted T cells, or PBMCs provided the cDNA or gDNA that served as material.

CDR1 is LNHDA, CDR2 SQIVND, per germline (reference sequence). CDR3 length: 13 residues. Trimming shortened V by 8 bases and J by 6 bases, and 14 bases separated the two germline ends. The data were produced by immunoSEQ multiplex PCR, yet TCRdb's version contains in-frame clones alone and is incomplete. In the table there are 200,000 to 250,000 clones, around 83% of which are singletons. The sequenced sample was peripheral blood. The sequence derives from a man between 50 and 59 years old with active or convalescent COVID-19. The V gene is TRBV19, the J gene TRBJ1-5, with a weak D call TRBD1 (6 bases). The chain's CDR3 is CASEGGAGQPQHF. The CDR3 region has the DNA TGTGCCAGTGAGGGGGGGGCCGGTCAGCCCCAGCATTTT.